This T cell receptor beta chain was sequenced for a study of spatial heterogeneity in lung cancer. Noted time point: sample taken at primary tumor resection. Sequencing covered unsorted whole RNA taken from tumor, nontumor lung or frozen PBMC. A total of 72 untreated early-stage non-small cell lung cancer patients served as donors. Germline loops: CDR1 SGHTA, CDR2 FQGTGA. V was clipped by 3 bases and J by 2 bases, with 18 bases between them. This CDR3 contains 17 residues. TCRdb ran MiXCR on the 5' RACE reads and lists one entry per CDR3 protein. The profile shows 14,000 to 15,000 distinct CDR3 sequences, 10% to 11% of them singletons.

Source: PBMCs, taken at surgery. The receptor was isolated from a female donor with early-stage non-small cell lung cancer. The V call is TRBV7-3, the J call TRBJ2-3; D gene uncertain. The CDR3 DNA reads as TGTGCCAGCAGCTTGCGAGGTGGCGGTCTTCACACAGATACGCAGTATTTT. It is translated as CASSLRGGGLHTDTQYF.